The 9 T cell receptor beta chains reported below all come from one sample, sequenced in a study of T cell responses to AZD1222 COVID-19 vaccine. Measured with immunoSEQ multiplex PCR; TCRdb has only the in-frame clones, and not every one. The repertoire consists of about 110,000 clones, with over 80% occurring once and the leading ten covering 6.5% to 9.5%. Sample: peripheral blood, taken on day 0 of AZD1222 vaccination. The receptors shown here come from an adult in good health.

The chain uses TRBV30 and TRBJ2-7; 10 positions match TRBD2. Per germline, CDR1 GTSNPN and CDR2 SVGIG (reference sequence). V shed 5 bases and J 7 bases; nucleotides not matched to a gene: 11. This CDR3 has 14 residues. In nucleotides, the CDR3 is TGTGCCTGGCAAGGACTAGCGGCCCGGGGGGAGCAGTACTTC. Translation gives CAWQGLAARGEQYF.

The genes are TRBV23-1 and TRBJ1-1; D is unresolved. TRBV23-1 belongs to the ORF category, with a function that is uncertain. Trimming stripped 7 bases from V and 0 bases from J, with 18 bases between. This CDR3 region has 16 residues. The chain's CDR3 is CASIPPVETLNTEAFF. The CDR3 nucleotides read TGCGCCAGCATTCCACCGGTCGAAACTCTGAACACTGAAGCTTTCTTT.

In its sample, this clone was seen once. The chain employs TRBV18 and TRBJ2-3; D perhaps matches TRBD2 (6 bases). The ends were cut back, 3 bases at V and 3 bases at J, with 22 bases in the middle. The germline V gene has CDR1 KGHSH and CDR2 LQKENI. The CDR3 consists of 18 residues. The CDR3, as DNA: TGTGCCAGCTCACCGCCGAATCCGCGGGATTCGAGTACAGATACGCAGTATTTT. Its protein product is CASSPPNPRDSSTDTQYF.

The chain combines TRBV5-5 with TRBJ2-5; 8 positions agree with TRBD2. V lost 3 bases and J lost 5; bases outside the gene matches: 15. CDR1 and CDR2 from the germline V gene are SGHKS and YYEKEE (reference sequence). CDR3 length: 17 amino acids. As DNA, the CDR3 is TGTGCCAGCAGCTCTGGTGGGCTAGCGGGCGTTCGGGAGACCCAGTACTTC. Amino acids: CASSSGGLAGVRETQYF.

The rearrangement joins TRBV30 to TRBJ1-2, with 12 bases fitting TRBD1. CDR1 and CDR2 from the germline V gene are GTSNPN and SVGIG (reference sequence). The ends lost 5 bases at V and 6 bases at J; junction bases unmatched: 10. The CDR3 has 15 amino acids. CDR3 nucleotides: TGTGCCTGGCAGTCTCTCCGGGACAGGGGGCATGGCTACACCTTC. Protein product: CAWQSLRDRGHGYTF.

In nucleotides, the CDR3 is TGTGCCAGCAAACAAGAAGGGAGGACAGGGGCCGCCCAGGGATCCAATCAGCCCCAGCATTTT. This codes for CASKQEGRTGAAQGSNQPQHF. The V and J genes are TRBV21-1 and TRBJ1-5; the D segment call TRBD1 is taken from the table without a DNA check. TRBV21-1 is annotated as a pseudogene. This CDR3 comprises 21 residues.

J is TRBJ1-5 and V is TRBV18; D possibly corresponds to TRBD1 (5 bases). CDR3 length: 16 residues. Trimming removed 3 bases from V and 4 bases from J, with 16 bases in between. Germline V CDR1 and CDR2: KGHSH, LQKENI. The chain's CDR3 is CASSPRAGLLNQPQHF. DNA for the CDR3: TGTGCCAGCTCACCCCGGGCAGGGCTTCTTAATCAGCCCCAGCATTTT.

The chain joins TRBV15 to TRBJ1-4; D ambiguous. The CDR3 has 15 amino acids. Trimming pared 0 bases from V and 8 bases from J, leaving 13 bases between. CDR1 and CDR2 (germline): LNHNV, YYDKDF (reference sequence). The CDR3 DNA sequence: TGTGCCACCAGCAGAGATTTACAGCCGGGAGAAAAACTGTTTTTT. Translated, it gives CATSRDLQPGEKLFF.

J is TRBJ2-1 and V is TRBV7-8; 9 bases fit TRBD2. Germline assignment: CDR1 SGHVS and CDR2 FQNEAQ. The CDR3 is 15 residues long. With 1 base clipped from V and 3 bases from J, the junction kept 1 base outside the gene matches. The DNA of the CDR3 is TGTGCCAGCAGCTTAGGACTAGCGGACTACAATGAGCAGTTCTTC. Encoded protein: CASSLGLADYNEQFF.